This TCR beta chain was captured by sequencing in a study of response to subunit inactivated influenza vaccine. V dropped 0 bases and J dropped 7; count of bases not matched to a gene: 2. This CDR3 spans 14 amino acids. CDR1 and CDR2 from the germline V gene are SGHAT and FQNNGV. One entry per CDR3 protein results from TCRdb running MiXCR on the RT-PCR reads. The top ten clones hold approximately 7.8% of a sample with approximately 250,000 distinct CDR3 sequences, 10% to 15% of them seen once. The sequences come from non-naive T cells sorted from PBMCs, collected around two weeks before vaccination. This chain links TRBV11-2 with TRBJ2-2; 7 nucleotides match TRBD2. This TCR derives from a man over 45 who received an inactivated influenza vaccine. CDR3 in amino acids: CASSLEGGDGELFF. The CDR3 coding sequence is TGTGCCAGCAGCTTAGAGGGGGGGGACGGGGAGCTGTTTTTT.